Shown below are 14 T cell receptor beta chains from a single sample sequenced in a study of radiotherapy plus CTLA-4 blockade in lung cancer. Generated by immunoSEQ multiplex PCR, the TCRdb table keeps only in-frame clones and is missing some. The repertoire holds 48,000 or so clones, with roughly four fifths as singletons. Sequencing used peripheral blood, obtained from a patient treated with radiotherapy plus ipilimumab. The receptor set was obtained from a human donor with non-small cell lung cancer whose response to radiotherapy plus ipilimumab could not be evaluated.

In the case of this clone: A junction boundary mismatches the germline segment, possibly from a read error. V usage is TRBV7-7 and J usage is TRBJ1-1; D is perhaps TRBD1 (5 bases). Germline V lookup: CDR1 SSHAT, CDR2 FNYEAQ (reference sequence). The CDR3 is 13 amino acids. The CDR3 bases are TGTGCTAGCAGCTTAACGGGGGACACTGAAGCTTTCTTT. This gives the protein CASSLTGDTEAFF.

This clone appeared once. The rearrangement links TRBV7-2 to TRBJ2-5; tentative D call: TRBD2 (5 bases). The CDR3 extends over 16 amino acids. With 5 bases removed from V and 1 base from J, the gap between germline ends came to 17 bases. Germline-derived CDR1 and CDR2 are SGHTA and FQGNSA. This chain's CDR3 is CASSLYSGGPQETQYF. The CDR3 nucleotides read TGTGCCAGCAGCCTATACTCTGGAGGCCCCCAAGAGACCCAGTACTTC.

The chain joins TRBV27 to TRBJ1-2, with 9 nucleotides matching TRBD1. This CDR3 spans 14 amino acids. Germline V gene lookup returns CDR1 MNHEY and CDR2 SMNVEV (reference sequence). V shed 5 bases, J shed 7 bases, and the junction held 8 bases outside the gene matches. As DNA, the CDR3 is TGTGCCAGCAGTGCGGGGACAGGGTTGGGTGGCTACACCTTC. Amino acid sequence: CASSAGTGLGGYTF.

The chain is built from TRBV7-2 and TRBJ2-7; D perhaps matches TRBD1 (6 bases). CDR3 length: 13 amino acids. The germline CDR1 and CDR2 sequences are SGHTA and FQGNSA. The V end was cut by 1 base, the J end by 6 bases, with 10 bases between. CDR3 region: CASSLVQGSEQYF. The CDR3 nucleotides read TGTGCCAGCAGCTTAGTGCAGGGGTCCGAGCAGTACTTC.

V gene TRBV6-6 combines with J gene TRBJ1-1; D might be TRBD1 (6 bases). Deletions cut 0 bases from V and 5 bases from J, with 16 bases between. CDR1 MNHNY and CDR2 SVGAGI come from the germline V gene (reference sequence). There are 16 residues in the CDR3. The CDR3 coding sequence is TGTGCCAGCAGTTACTCAGGGCAGGGGTCGCGGACTGAAGCTTTCTTT. This gives the protein CASSYSGQGSRTEAFF.

This clone appeared once. This rearrangement joins TRBV30 to TRBJ2-1; 7 bases agree with TRBD2. The germline gives CDR1 GTSNPN, CDR2 SVGIG (reference sequence). This CDR3 region has 15 residues. The V segment lost 0 bases and the J segment 4 bases; nucleotides outside the gene matches: 6. CDR3 in DNA: TGTGCCTGGAGTGTACGGACGGGAGGTTACAATGAGCAGTTCTTC. It encodes CAWSVRTGGYNEQFF.

The CDR3 bases are TGTGCCAGCATGGGACAGACTGTCTATGGCTACACCTTC. Protein: CASMGQTVYGYTF. V and J are TRBV28 and TRBJ1-2; 7 bases are shared with TRBD1. With 7 bases clipped from V and 4 bases from J, the junction kept 6 bases outside the gene matches. The CDR3 has 13 amino acids. Germline CDR1 and CDR2: MDHEN and SYDVKM.

The chain uses TRBV19 and TRBJ1-2; tentatively, D is TRBD1 (5 bases). The CDR3 length is 13 residues. Germline V gene lookup returns CDR1 LNHDA and CDR2 SQIVND (reference sequence). The V gene lost 3 bases and the J gene lost 4 bases, with 9 bases spanning the gap. The CDR3 sequence is CASSITGSYGYTF. The CDR3 DNA reads as TGTGCCAGTAGTATCACAGGCTCCTATGGCTACACCTTC.

The V gene is TRBV11-3, the J gene TRBJ2-1; maybe TRBD2 (7 bases). The CDR3 spans 17 residues. Germline loops: CDR1 SGHNT, CDR2 YENEEA. V lost 5 bases to trimming and J lost 8 bases, with 25 bases between them. CDR3 sequence reads: CASSPPGGAGGGYEQFF. The CDR3 DNA reads as TGTGCCAGCAGCCCACCGGGGGGAGCGGGCGGGGGCTATGAGCAGTTCTTC.

V is TRBV7-2 and J is TRBJ2-7; 7 bases align to TRBD2. The CDR3 spans 15 residues. The V gene's germline CDR1 is SGHTA and CDR2 FQGNSA. V shed 1 base, J shed 0 bases, and the junction held 3 bases outside the gene matches. CDR3 nucleotides: TGTGCCAGCAGCTTAGTGGGCGGGAGCTCCTACGAGCAGTACTTC. Translation: CASSLVGGSSYEQYF. The whole variable domain, remainder taken from reference TRBV7-2 and TRBJ2-7, is GAGVSQSPSNKVTEKGKDVELRCDPISGHTALYWYRQSLGQGLEFLIYFQGNSAPDKSGLPSDRFSAERTGGSVSTLTIQRTQQEDSAVYLCASSLVGGSSYEQYFGPGTRLTVT.

This clone appeared a single time. The rearrangement links TRBV29-1 to TRBJ1-4, with TRBD1 matching over 10 bases. The junction had 8 bases not matched to a gene; V was cut back by 4 bases and J by 3 bases. The germline CDR1 and CDR2 sequences are SQVTM and ANQGSEA. This CDR3 is 16 amino acids long. This CDR3 reads CSVAGTGVFANEKLFF. For the CDR3, the DNA is TGCAGCGTTGCCGGGACAGGGGTTTTTGCTAATGAAAAACTGTTTTTT.

The chain couples TRBV9 to TRBJ2-3; 8 positions match TRBD2. J lost 6 bases, V lost 0 bases, and 9 bases had no gene match. The CDR3 is made up of 16 amino acids. Looked up from germline, CDR1 is SGDLS and CDR2 is YYNGEE. CDR3 DNA sequence: TGTGCCAGCAGCGTAGTGGGAGCGGGAGTTTCGGATACGCAGTATTTT. It yields the protein CASSVVGAGVSDTQYF.

The rearrangement uses TRBV7-9 and TRBJ1-2; 10 bases are a match to TRBD1. Trimming cost V 6 bases and J 7 bases; bases outside gene matches: 14. The CDR3 length is 16 residues. Germline CDR1 reads SEHNR; CDR2 reads FQNEAQ (reference sequence). Written as DNA, the CDR3 is TGTGCCAGCAGTTCAACCGGGACAGGGGTTTTATTTGGCTACACCTTC. It translates to CASSSTGTGVLFGYTF. Complete variable domain (other parts from reference TRBV7-9 and TRBJ1-2): DTGVSQNPRHKITKRGQNVTFRCDPISEHNRLYWYRQTLGQGPEFLTYFQNEAQLEKSRLLSDRFSAERPKGSFSTLEIQRTEQGDSAMYLCASSSTGTGVLFGYTFGSGTRLTVV.

The rearrangement links TRBV18 to TRBJ2-2; 12 bases are a match to TRBD2. CDR3 length: 18 residues. Germline V CDR1 and CDR2: KGHSH, LQKENI. After removal of 1 base from V and 3 bases from J, the junction contained 6 bases not matched to a gene. The CDR3 is CASSPLRLAGDYTGELFF. DNA for the CDR3: TGTGCCAGCTCACCACTAAGACTAGCGGGAGATTACACCGGGGAGCTGTTTTTT.